The rows below give T cell receptor beta chains drawn from one sample of a study of shared clonotypes between healthy human individuals. Assay used: immunoSEQ multiplex PCR; TCRdb lists only in-frame clones, some missing. The sample has over 700,000 clones, approximately 77% seen once; the top ten hold about 1.7%. What was sequenced was memory CD4+ T cells sorted from blood. The receptors were sampled from a woman aged 25-40 years in good health. Both conserved end residues are part of each CDR3. Fields, in order: CDR3 length, V gene, J gene, CDR3 protein.

13	TRBV29-1	TRBJ2-1	CSLAGGRYNEQFF
14	TRBV7-6	TRBJ1-4	CASSRQSTNEKLFF
19	TRBV28	TRBJ2-1	CASSFLSGRAGSSYNEQFF
14	TRBV18	TRBJ2-2	CASSPTTTAGELFF
16	TRBV2	TRBJ2-1	CASTLGTSGGLNEQFF
14	TRBV2	TRBJ2-7	CASLTAKSSYEQYF
11	TRBV6-6	TRBJ1-1	CASSSGAEAFF
15	TRBV7-9	TRBJ2-1	CASSHHVNSYNEQFF
15	TRBV6-1	TRBJ2-7	CASGLTGTALYEQYF
17	TRBV6-1	TRBJ1-2	CAISESGVSVVPYGYTF
17	TRBV28	TRBJ2-3	CASRNPGSQGARDTQYF
21	TRBV19	TRBJ2-4	CASSPQGVPGGWERAKNIQYF
15	TRBV11-2	TRBJ2-1	CASSLTGGLYNEQFF
15	TRBV11-2	TRBJ2-7	CASSVGQTNTYEQYF
16	TRBV28	TRBJ2-1	CASSPSGGSSYNEQFF
11	TRBV20-1	TRBJ1-1	CSARKNTEAFF
12	TRBV6-5	TRBJ1-1	CASSYGSGEAFF
15	TRBV28	TRBJ1-2	CASSPGQGTRDGYTF
14	TRBV19	TRBJ2-6	CASSRGAGANVLTF
15	TRBV5-1	TRBJ2-1	CASSLEGGRDNEQFF
15	TRBV28	TRBJ1-2	CASSLPPPANYGYTF